Listed below are T cell receptor beta chains from one sample, sequenced in a study of CD8 T cells in ankylosing spondylitis. TCRdb reprocessed the 5' RACE reads via MiXCR and lists one record per CDR3 protein. The data show 180,000 or so distinct CDR3 sequences, with roughly 12% seen just once and just under 30% held by the top ten. Sequenced sample: blood, either unsorted or a sorted T cell fraction (not recorded which). The receptors stem from a male donor with ankylosing spondylitis or in good health (not recorded which). Each CDR3 is given with its conserved first and last residue. Each record gives: D gene, clone size, V gene, CDR3 length, J gene, CDR3 DNA, CDR3 protein. A D gene is named only where the DNA matches it firmly. Clone size appears in some rows only: once, few, many, or a class for an expanded clone.

NA	many	TRBV5-1	14	TRBJ2-5	TGCGCCAGCAGCTTGGCTCTAGGCCAAGAGACCCAGTACTTC	CASSLALGQETQYF
TRBD2	many	TRBV5-1	15	TRBJ2-1	TGCGCCAGCAGCTTGAGCGGGAGGGCCTTAGATGAGCAGTTCTTC	CASSLSGRALDEQFF
NA	many	TRBV3-1	15	TRBJ2-2	TGTGCCAGCAGCCAAGTCCCCAGGGGCACCGGGGAGCTGTTTTTT	CASSQVPRGTGELFF
TRBD1	many	TRBV20-1	17	TRBJ1-1	TGCAGTGCTAGAGATCCTTTCGGACAGGGAAAGCCACTTGAAGCTTTCTTT	CSARDPFGQGKPLEAFF
NA	many	TRBV20-1	12	TRBJ1-1	TGCAGTGGGAGGAGACTAGGCACTGAAGCTTTCTTT	CSGRRLGTEAFF
NA	few	TRBV29-1	13	TRBJ1-2	TGCAGCGTTATTACAGGGACGGACTATGGCTACACCTTC	CSVITGTDYGYTF
TRBD1	many	TRBV9	15	TRBJ2-5	TGTGCCAGCAGCGTCTCGACAGGGGTCCAAGAGACCCAGTACTTC	CASSVSTGVQETQYF
NA	NA	TRBV20-1	15	TRBJ1-6	TGCAGTGCTAGTGCGATAGGGGAGAGTAGGACACCCCTCCACTTT	CSASAIGESRTPLHF
NA	NA	TRBV29-1	12	TRBJ2-3	TGCAGCGTTGCCGTTTCCCCAGATACGCAGTATTTT	CSVAVSPDTQYF
TRBD2	many	TRBV7-8	16	TRBJ2-1	TGTGCCAGCAGCGGTAGCGGGATCCCCTCCTACAATGAGCAGTTCTTC	CASSGSGIPSYNEQFF
TRBD1	many	TRBV29-1	16	TRBJ2-1	TGCAGCGTCCCGGGACAGCAATCGAGCTCCTACAATGAGCAGTTCTTC	CSVPGQQSSSYNEQFF
TRBD1	many	TRBV6-6	13	TRBJ1-1	TGTGCCAGCAGTTACTCGGGACAGGGACAAGCTTTCTTT	CASSYSGQGQAFF
NA	many	TRBV5-5	17	TRBJ2-5	TGTGCCAGCAGCTTGGAAGTTGGAGCAGGGGTCGCGGAGACCCAGTACTTC	CASSLEVGAGVAETQYF
NA	NA	TRBV11-3	15	TRBJ2-2	TGTGCCAGCAGTTTGACTGCGCTCGCCGCCGGGGAGCTGTTTTTT	CASSLTALAAGELFF
TRBD1	many	TRBV7-9	15	TRBJ1-1	TGTGCCAGCAGCCTACCACAGGGGGTGAACACTGAAGCTTTCTTT	CASSLPQGVNTEAFF
TRBD1	many	TRBV12-3/TRBV12-4	14	TRBJ1-2	TGTGCCAGCAGTTTCCGGACAGGGGGACATGGCTACACCTTC	CASSFRTGGHGYTF
NA	many	TRBV12-3/TRBV12-4	13	TRBJ2-5	TGTGCCAGCTCGAACCCCCCGCAAGAGACCCAGTACTTC	CASSNPPQETQYF
NA	NA	TRBV12-3/TRBV12-4	14	TRBJ1-4	TGTGCCAGCAGTTTTCGCAGGGACGGTGAAAAACTGTTTTTT	CASSFRRDGEKLFF
NA	many	TRBV27	14	TRBJ2-3	TGTGCCAGCAGTTGGCAGGGCTATACAGATACGCAGTATTTT	CASSWQGYTDTQYF
TRBD1	NA	TRBV2	16	TRBJ2-7	TGTGCCAGCAGTGTGGGGCCGGGACAGGGAGCCTACGAGCAGTACTTC	CASSVGPGQGAYEQYF
TRBD1	few	TRBV7-2	16	TRBJ2-7	TGTGCCAGCAGCTTAGAAGGCGGGACAGGGTATTACGAGCAGTACTTC	CASSLEGGTGYYEQYF
NA	many	TRBV7-9	14	TRBJ2-7	TGTGCCAGCAGCTCGTCCGGGACACCCTACGAGCAGTACTTC	CASSSSGTPYEQYF
NA	NA	TRBV7-8	14	TRBJ2-1	TGTGCCAGCAGCTTAGGAGGGGGGGCTAATGAGCAGTTCTTC	CASSLGGGANEQFF
NA	many	TRBV3-1	16	TRBJ2-5	TGTGCCAGCAGCCAAGAGGAGATCAGGATCCAAGAGACCCAGTACTTC	CASSQEEIRIQETQYF
NA	few	TRBV11-2	14	TRBJ2-3	TGTGCCAGCAGCTTCAAGTGGGCGCGAGATACGCAGTATTTT	CASSFKWARDTQYF